Sequencing of this TCR beta chain was carried out in a study of cytomegalovirus exposure and HLA in healthy donors. Whole-study results and caveats: TCR beta V- and J-gene trimming, according to a later analysis, was linked to a missense DCLRE1C variant.

In the PCR, 60 Vbeta and 13 Jbeta primers were used. Using immunoSEQ multiplex PCR, the repertoire was profiled, and TCRdb retains in-frame clones only, with some absent. This repertoire shows 150,000 or so clones, about 70% found once; its top ten account for about 2.2%. This clone has more than one count but fewer than ten. Its antigen is unidentified. The donors comprised healthy bone marrow donors. After removal of 5 bases from V and 5 bases from J, the junction contained 7 bases not matched to a gene. This CDR3 is 14 amino acids long. Germline CDR1 SGHDT, CDR2 YYEEEE. Sequencing used PBMCs. This sequence originates from a woman in her fifties or sixties in good health and CMV-seropositive. This rearrangement joins TRBV5-6 to TRBJ2-7, with 10 bases matching TRBD1. This chain's CDR3 is CASRRRDRGHEQYF. CDR3 DNA: TGTGCCAGCAGACGACGGGACAGGGGTCACGAGCAGTACTTC. Full variable domain (remainder filled in from reference TRBV5-6 and TRBJ2-7): DAGVTQSPTHLIKTRGQQVTLRCSPKSGHDTVSWYQQALGQGPQFIFQYYEEEERQRGNFPDRFSGHQFPNYSSELNVNALLLGDSALYLCASRRRDRGHEQYFGPGTRLTVT.